The table lists the clone carrying this TCR beta chain with a count of one. V lost 9 bases to trimming and J lost 4 bases, with 15 bases between them. The CDR3 spans 13 residues. Data came from immunoSEQ multiplex PCR; TCRdb stores just in-frame clones and leaves some out. The sample contains 130,000 to 150,000 clones, around nine tenths of which appear only once. This sample is part of a study of blood T cell repertoires in COVID-19. Sequenced input: peripheral blood. The receptor was isolated from a human donor in a cohort sampled during active COVID-19. V and J are TRBV12-3 or TRBV12-4 and TRBJ1-1; possible D gene TRBD1, 5 bases. The CDR3: CASQDTVSTEAFF. As DNA, the CDR3 is TGTGCCAGTCAGGACACTGTGAGCACTGAAGCTTTCTTT.